The T cell receptor beta chain under discussion was sequenced for a study of lymphopenia after photon versus proton radiotherapy. Concerning this clone itself: As yet, its antigen is unknown.

The germline gives CDR1 SGHNT, CDR2 YYREEE (reference sequence). CDR3 size: 14 residues. The V end was cut by 1 base, the J end by 3 bases, with 7 bases between. General study results and limits: Proton therapy kept repertoires fairly stable, unlike photons, which gained effector/memory cells. Post-nadir TCR diversity decline inversely tracked overall survival among those who died. After the lymphocyte nadir, photon-treated repertoires showed oligoclonal expansion, especially of CD8+ Temra cells. Only patients who died were analyzed for survival; proton advantage is unproven.

TCRdb keeps only in-frame clones here, not all; method: immunoSEQ multiplex PCR. The sample carries around 63,000 clones, about 87% recorded once. V is TRBV5-4 and J is TRBJ2-2; D uncertain. The specimen was peripheral blood, collected from a patient treated with proton-based radiotherapy. The sequence came from an older man with esophageal cancer. The CDR3 DNA reads as TGTGCCAGCAGCTTGTTTGAGGACACCGGGGAGCTGTTTTTT. Protein: CASSLFEDTGELFF.